These 25 T cell receptor beta chains originate from one sample sequenced in a study of tumour-infiltrating T cells in Burkitt lymphoma. Profiling relied on immunoSEQ multiplex PCR, and the TCRdb table lists in-frame clones only, not all of them. The table has some 2,200 clones, over 13% seen once. Sequenced: tumor tissue from a relapse. These receptors were obtained from a human donor with relapsed Burkitt lymphoma.

This chain connects TRBV4-2 to TRBJ1-6; no clear D gene. The germline V and J ends were trimmed by 1 base and 7 bases, with 5 bases remaining between them. Germline assignment: CDR1 LGHNA and CDR2 YNFKEQ. This CDR3 comprises 13 residues. CDR3 amino acids: CASSQGTNSPLHF. The CDR3 DNA sequence: TGTGCCAGCAGCCAAGGGACCAATTCACCCCTCCACTTT.

This chain joins TRBV7-9 and TRBJ2-5, with TRBD2 as a possible D gene (6 bases). This CDR3 has 12 amino acids. Germline CDR1 is SEHNR and CDR2 is FQNEAQ (reference sequence). Deletions cut 3 bases from V and 5 bases from J, with 7 bases between. The CDR3 here is CASSLGLETQYF. The CDR3 bases are TGTGCCAGCAGCTTGGGACTCGAGACCCAGTACTTC. Together with reference TRBV7-9 and TRBJ2-5, the CDR3 gives the full variable domain: DTGVSQNPRHKITKRGQNVTFRCDPISEHNRLYWYRQTLGQGPEFLTYFQNEAQLEKSRLLSDRFSAERPKGSFSTLEIQRTEQGDSAMYLCASSLGLETQYFGPGTRLLVL.

This rearrangement joins TRBV7-9 to TRBJ1-1; 7 bases line up with TRBD1. The ends lost 3 bases at V and 1 base at J; junction bases unmatched: 2. CDR3 size: 14 residues. The germline CDR1 and CDR2 sequences are SEHNR and FQNEAQ (reference sequence). The CDR3 spells CASSFRTGNTEAFF. CDR3 coding DNA: TGTGCCAGCAGCTTTCGGACAGGGAACACTGAAGCTTTCTTT.

This clone was seen a handful of times. The V gene is TRBV18, the J gene TRBJ2-2; D gene ambiguous. Germline-derived CDR1 and CDR2 are KGHSH and LQKENI. Trimming left V 3 bases short and J 2 bases short, with 1 base between. This CDR3 region has 12 residues. The chain's CDR3 is CASSPNTGELFF. Here the CDR3 DNA reads TGTGCCAGCTCACCTAACACCGGGGAGCTGTTTTTT.

The J gene is TRBJ1-1, the V gene TRBV5-1; TRBD1 is a possible D gene (5 bases). Germline V CDR1 and CDR2: SGHRS, YFSETQ. Trimming removed 0 bases at V and 7 bases at J, with 10 bases between. This CDR3 region has 13 residues. The CDR3 loop reads CASSLDGAGEAFF. CDR3 coding DNA: TGCGCCAGCAGCTTGGACGGGGCTGGTGAAGCTTTCTTT.

This clone has more than one count but fewer than ten. This chain uses TRBV5-6 with TRBJ2-7; D is perhaps TRBD2 (6 bases). Germline CDR1 reads SGHDT; CDR2 reads YYEEEE. Trimming took off 4 bases at V and 2 bases at J, with 16 bases between the two ends. CDR3 length equals 15 residues. CDR3 in amino acids: CASSTQTRSPYEQYF. The CDR3 nucleotides read TGTGCCAGCAGCACCCAGACTAGGTCCCCCTACGAGCAGTACTTC.

This clone was picked up a small number of times. V is TRBV21-1 and J is TRBJ1-5. TRBV21-1 is tagged as a pseudogene. There are 12 residues in the CDR3. The CDR3 DNA reads TGTGCCACCGAGGGAGCAAATCAGCCCCAGCATTTT. Protein: CATEGANQPQHF.

In its sample, this clone was seen a few times. J is TRBJ2-1 and V is TRBV5-4; 8 positions match TRBD2. CDR1 SGHNT and CDR2 YYREEE come from the germline V gene (reference sequence). The ends lost 4 bases at V and 3 bases at J; junction bases unmatched: 9. The CDR3 covers 16 residues. The chain's CDR3 is CASSPGPGLDYNEQFF. The CDR3 DNA reads TGTGCCAGCAGCCCCGGGCCGGGACTAGACTACAATGAGCAGTTCTTC.

Of note for this clone: The junction departs from germline at one end; a sequencing error may be responsible. The rearrangement joins TRBV19 to TRBJ1-1; D not certain. Germline V lookup: CDR1 LNHDA, CDR2 SQIVND (reference sequence). The CDR3 extends over 11 amino acids. The CDR3 spells CALGLGPEACF. CDR3 coding DNA: TGTGCCTTAGGACTCGGGCCTGAAGCGTGCTTT.

This clone turned up a few times. This rearrangement joins TRBV15 to TRBJ2-5, with 12 bases aligning to TRBD2. CDR1 and CDR2 from the germline V gene are LNHNV and YYDKDF (reference sequence). The trim removed 2 bases at V and 5 bases at J, leaving 3 bases unmatched. The CDR3 runs 15 residues. The CDR3 here is CATSRRTSGIETQYF. CDR3 DNA sequence: TGTGCCACCAGCAGACGGACTAGCGGGATTGAGACCCAGTACTTC.

This clone has only a few counts. The rearrangement uses TRBV5-1 and TRBJ2-5; a possible D gene is TRBD1 (6 bases). Germline V CDR1 and CDR2: SGHRS, YFSETQ. V lost 4 bases and J 2 bases, leaving 9 bases between the germline ends. The CDR3 contains 13 residues. DNA of the CDR3: TGCGCCAGCAGCCAAGGGACACAAGAGACCCAGTACTTC. Translated: CASSQGTQETQYF.

The chain couples TRBV6-1 to TRBJ1-2; maybe TRBD1 (5 bases). Germline assignment: CDR1 MNHNS and CDR2 SASEGT. The CDR3 has 13 amino acids. Trimming removed 6 bases at V and 8 bases at J, with 16 bases between. CDR3 residues: CASSSAGSRGYTF. The CDR3 DNA is TGTGCCAGCAGCTCGGCAGGGTCGAGAGGCTACACCTTC.

This clone occurred a few times. Other DNA sequences in this sample translate to the same CDR3. The genes are TRBV2 and TRBJ2-5; D gene unclear. CDR1 and CDR2 (germline): SNHLY, FYNNEI. CDR3 size: 12 residues. The ends were cut back, 6 bases at V and 7 bases at J, with 12 bases in the middle. The CDR3 reads CASSPGGGTQYF. The CDR3 bases are TGTGCCAGCAGCCCGGGTGGCGGGACCCAGTACTTC.

The rearrangement links TRBV6-6 to TRBJ1-4; 8 nucleotides align to TRBD1. Germline CDR1 and CDR2: MNHNY and SVGAGI (reference sequence). The CDR3 has 15 amino acids. V lost 7 bases, J lost 8 bases, and 12 bases stayed unmatched. CDR3 region: CASNLIGQGGEKLFF. The CDR3 DNA reads as TGTGCCAGCAACTTAATAGGACAGGGTGGGGAAAAACTGTTTTTT.

This chain links TRBV28 with TRBJ1-3; D is undetermined. The germline V gene has CDR1 MDHEN and CDR2 SYDVKM. V lost 5 bases to trimming and J lost 1 base, with 9 bases between them. The CDR3 is made up of 14 amino acids. The CDR3 nucleotides are TGTGCCAGCAGTCTGGGGAGTTCTGGAAACACCATATATTTT. This sequence encodes CASSLGSSGNTIYF.

This clone was observed a handful of times. The chain has TRBV7-6 and TRBJ2-7; TRBD1 aligns across 8 bases. With V trimmed by 4 bases and J by 4 bases, 3 bases remained unmatched. This CDR3 comprises 13 residues. Looked up from germline, CDR1 is SGHVS and CDR2 is FNYEAQ. The CDR3 here is CASSSDRVYEQYF. The CDR3 DNA sequence: TGTGCCAGCAGCTCGGACAGGGTGTACGAGCAGTACTTC.

CDR3 sequence reads: CASSTYQGIGEQFF. CDR3 DNA sequence: TGTGCCAGCAGTACCTACCAGGGAATCGGTGAGCAGTTCTTC. V gene TRBV5-5 combines with J gene TRBJ2-1; tentatively, D is TRBD1 (5 bases). V was trimmed by 5 bases and J by 9 bases, leaving 18 bases between them. This CDR3 region has 14 residues. The V gene's germline CDR1 is SGHKS and CDR2 YYEKEE (reference sequence).

This clone showed up just a few times. V usage is TRBV28 and J usage is TRBJ1-5; 8 bases agree with TRBD1. Trimming at V came to 4 bases and at J to 6 bases, leaving 8 bases not matched to a gene. The germline V gene encodes CDR1 MDHEN and CDR2 SYDVKM. The CDR3 contains 15 residues. CDR3 amino acids: CASSYPQQGGQPQHF. For the CDR3, the DNA is TGTGCCAGCAGTTATCCCCAACAGGGGGGTCAGCCCCAGCATTTT.

This clone has just a few counts. The chain employs TRBV15 and TRBJ1-5; D is uncertain. Deletions cut 2 bases from V and 6 bases from J, with 8 bases between. The CDR3 is made up of 13 amino acids. Germline V gene data show CDR1 as LNHNV and CDR2 as YYDKDF (reference sequence). The CDR3 DNA reads TGTGCCACCAGCAGAAACCTGGGTCAGCCCCAGCATTTT. As protein: CATSRNLGQPQHF.

The chain has TRBV30 and TRBJ1-6; D remains ambiguous. V dropped 1 base and J dropped 3 bases, with 7 bases sitting between them. Germline CDR1 is GTSNPN and CDR2 is SVGIG (reference sequence). The CDR3 extends over 14 amino acids. CDR3 DNA sequence: TGTGCCTGGAGTGCTAGTTACTATAATTCACCCCTCCACTTT. This codes for CAWSASYYNSPLHF.

The V gene is TRBV11-2, the J gene TRBJ2-7, with TRBD1 matching 8 bases. Germline assignment: CDR1 SGHAT and CDR2 FQNNGV. The CDR3 is made up of 15 amino acids. V lost 7 bases to trimming and J lost 2 bases; unmatched junction nucleotides: 10. The CDR3 nucleotides read TGTGCCAGCACTACTAGCAGGGGGCCCGCCTACGAGCAGTACTTC. Encoded protein: CASTTSRGPAYEQYF.

This clone has just a few counts. The chain couples TRBV2 to TRBJ2-2; TRBD1 might be the D (5 bases). CDR1 is SNHLY and CDR2 is FYNNEI in the germline V gene. The CDR3 is 14 residues long. V shed 3 bases and J shed 9 bases, with 14 bases lying between them. The CDR3 DNA sequence: TGTGCCAGCAGTGATGCCACAGGACCTCGGGAGCTGTTTTTT. This codes for CASSDATGPRELFF.

The genes are TRBV5-1 and TRBJ2-7; the D gene is possibly TRBD2 (5 bases). CDR3 length: 14 amino acids. Trimming pared 0 bases from V and 1 base from J, leaving 8 bases between. The V gene's germline CDR1 is SGHRS and CDR2 YFSETQ. The CDR3 region has the DNA TGCGCCAGCAGCTTGGACAGCGGATCCTACGAGCAGTACTTC. This sequence encodes CASSLDSGSYEQYF.

V and J are TRBV29-1 and TRBJ1-1, with D possibly matching TRBD1 (5 bases). Germline CDR1 reads SQVTM; CDR2 reads ANQGSEA. Trimming pared 0 bases from V and 1 base from J, leaving 12 bases between. The CDR3 is 15 amino acids. CDR3 amino acids: CSVEDRGAGNTEAFF. CDR3 in DNA: TGCAGCGTTGAAGATCGCGGGGCAGGGAACACTGAAGCTTTCTTT. The complete variable domain, with remaining parts taken from reference TRBV29-1 and TRBJ1-1, reads SAVISQKPSRDICQRGTSLTIQCQVDSQVTMMFWYRQQPGQSLTLIATANQGSEATYESGFVIDKFPISRPNLTFSTLTVSNMSPEDSSIYLCSVEDRGAGNTEAFFGQGTRLTVV.

The chain recombines TRBV2 with TRBJ1-2, with D tentatively TRBD1 (6 bases). The CDR3 runs to 14 residues. V was shortened by 2 bases and J by 3 bases, with 10 bases between the two germline ends. CDR1 is SNHLY and CDR2 is FYNNEI in the germline V gene. CDR3 nucleotide sequence: TGTGCCAGCAGTGAATTAGGGGGGGACTATGGCTACACCTTC. This sequence encodes CASSELGGDYGYTF.